These 13 T cell receptor beta chains were all obtained from the same sample, sequenced in a study of blood T cell repertoires in COVID-19. Libraries were prepared by immunoSEQ multiplex PCR; TCRdb keeps only in-frame clonotypes and omits some of them. The sample yields under 110,000 clones, roughly four fifths seen once. Material: peripheral blood. The source of these receptors is a man at least 80 years old with COVID-19, enrolled during active disease.

This sequence joins TRBV19 and TRBJ2-1; no clear D gene. Germline assignment: CDR1 LNHDA and CDR2 SQIVND (reference sequence). V was trimmed by 3 bases and J by 0 bases, leaving 12 bases between them. This CDR3 region has 16 residues. This CDR3 is CASSIAASSSYNEQFF. In DNA form, the CDR3 reads TGTGCCAGTAGTATCGCTGCCTCGAGCTCCTACAATGAGCAGTTCTTC.

This chain uses TRBV18 with TRBJ2-7; D is undetermined. CDR1 is KGHSH and CDR2 is LQKENI in the germline V gene. The V end lost 0 bases, the J end lost 0 bases, and 12 bases lay between the germline ends. The CDR3 length is 16 residues. DNA for the CDR3: TGTGCCAGCTCACCACCAACCGCGGTTAGCTCCTACGAGCAGTACTTC. Its translation: CASSPPTAVSSYEQYF.

The V and J genes are TRBV5-1 and TRBJ2-7, with TRBD1 matching 7 bases. Germline V CDR1 and CDR2: SGHRS, YFSETQ. The V gene end was trimmed by 4 bases and the J gene end by 0 bases; junction bases not matched to a gene: 7. The CDR3 loop spans 15 amino acids. The CDR3 spells CASSEGDRVSYEQYF. The CDR3, as DNA: TGCGCCAGCAGCGAAGGGGACAGAGTCTCCTACGAGCAGTACTTC.

V and J are TRBV6-5 and TRBJ1-2; maybe TRBD1 (6 bases). The V gene's germline CDR1 is MNHEY and CDR2 SVGAGI. The CDR3 length is 14 residues. Trimming removed 7 bases from V and 4 bases from J, with 16 bases in between. The CDR3 sequence is CASTEQGLPYGYTF. The CDR3 coding sequence is TGTGCCAGCACCGAACAGGGCTTACCCTATGGCTACACCTTC.

This clone was counted at least ten times. The genes are TRBV10-1 and TRBJ2-7; D is ambiguous. CDR3 length: 14 amino acids. V was cut by 3 bases and J by 2 bases, with 11 bases left in between. Germline V lookup: CDR1 WNHNN, CDR2 SYGVQD (reference sequence). The CDR3 loop reads CASSDPTRAYEQYF. For the CDR3, the DNA is TGCGCCAGCAGTGACCCGACCCGGGCCTACGAGCAGTACTTC.

The chain uses TRBV23-1 and TRBJ2-7; TRBD2 matches 7 bases. TRBV23-1 is placed among ORFs of uncertain function. The CDR3 loop spans 15 amino acids. V lost 3 bases, J lost 7 bases, and 12 bases stayed unmatched. In DNA form, the CDR3 reads TGCGCCAGCAGTCATGACTGGGGGACTACTATTGAGCAGTACTTC. It codes for CASSHDWGTTIEQYF.

Only a few counts were recorded for this clone. The chain joins TRBV5-4 to TRBJ2-1; possible D gene TRBD1, 6 bases. CDR1 SGHNT and CDR2 YYREEE come from the germline V gene (reference sequence). V was clipped by 0 bases and J by 5 bases, with 12 bases between them. This CDR3 spans 15 amino acids. The CDR3, as DNA: TGTGCCAGCAGCTTGGCAGGGGCCCTCGACAATGAGCAGTTCTTC. Its protein product is CASSLAGALDNEQFF.

The CDR3 loop is CAWRFAGGGEKLFF. CDR3 bases: TGTGCCTGGAGGTTCGCAGGAGGAGGGGAAAAACTGTTTTTT. The chain has TRBV30 and TRBJ1-4; D unresolved. The germline gives CDR1 GTSNPN, CDR2 SVGIG (reference sequence). This CDR3 is built from 14 residues. The V end was cut by 3 bases, the J end by 8 bases, with 16 bases between.

This rearrangement joins TRBV7-9 to TRBJ1-3; D not certain. V lost 5 bases and J lost 8, with 19 bases in between. This CDR3 is built from 15 residues. The germline V gene encodes CDR1 SEHNR and CDR2 FQNEAQ (reference sequence). As DNA, the CDR3 is TGTGCCAGCAGCCTCCAGTCTGGCCTGGCGGACACCATATATTTT. It codes for CASSLQSGLADTIYF.

CDR3 coding DNA: TGTGCCAGTAAGGCGGGAGCAGCATACGAGCAGTACTTC. The encoded protein is CASKAGAAYEQYF. The chain carries TRBV19 and TRBJ2-7; TRBD2 aligns across 7 bases. Trimming took 7 bases from V and 4 from J; bases not matched to a gene: 7. The CDR3 loop spans 13 amino acids. Germline-derived CDR1 and CDR2 are LNHDA and SQIVND (reference sequence).

The V gene is TRBV19, the J gene TRBJ2-7; the match to TRBD1 covers 9 bases. The CDR3 has 14 amino acids. Trimming cost V 7 bases and J 5 bases; bases outside gene matches: 9. Germline CDR1 is LNHDA and CDR2 is SQIVND (reference sequence). For the CDR3, the DNA is TGTGCCAGTACCCCCCGGGACAGGGTCAACGAGCAGTACTTC. Amino acids: CASTPRDRVNEQYF.

V is TRBV10-1 and J is TRBJ2-5, with D possibly TRBD2 on 6 matching bases. The CDR3 is made up of 17 amino acids. Trimming shortened V by 7 bases and J by 1 base, and 22 bases separated the two germline ends. Looked up from germline, CDR1 is WNHNN and CDR2 is SYGVQD (reference sequence). The CDR3 region has the DNA TGCGCCAGCACAGTCGGCCAGACGGGAGTTCTCCAAGAGACCCAGTACTTC. Amino acid sequence: CASTVGQTGVLQETQYF.

This chain connects TRBV2 to TRBJ1-2, with a weak D call TRBD1 (5 bases). This CDR3 spans 15 amino acids. CDR1 and CDR2 from the germline V gene are SNHLY and FYNNEI. Trimming removed 2 bases from V and 7 bases from J, with 17 bases in between. The CDR3 nucleotides read TGTGCCAGCAGTGAATGGGGCGGACCGCCCTCTGGCTACACCTTC. This gives the protein CASSEWGGPPSGYTF.